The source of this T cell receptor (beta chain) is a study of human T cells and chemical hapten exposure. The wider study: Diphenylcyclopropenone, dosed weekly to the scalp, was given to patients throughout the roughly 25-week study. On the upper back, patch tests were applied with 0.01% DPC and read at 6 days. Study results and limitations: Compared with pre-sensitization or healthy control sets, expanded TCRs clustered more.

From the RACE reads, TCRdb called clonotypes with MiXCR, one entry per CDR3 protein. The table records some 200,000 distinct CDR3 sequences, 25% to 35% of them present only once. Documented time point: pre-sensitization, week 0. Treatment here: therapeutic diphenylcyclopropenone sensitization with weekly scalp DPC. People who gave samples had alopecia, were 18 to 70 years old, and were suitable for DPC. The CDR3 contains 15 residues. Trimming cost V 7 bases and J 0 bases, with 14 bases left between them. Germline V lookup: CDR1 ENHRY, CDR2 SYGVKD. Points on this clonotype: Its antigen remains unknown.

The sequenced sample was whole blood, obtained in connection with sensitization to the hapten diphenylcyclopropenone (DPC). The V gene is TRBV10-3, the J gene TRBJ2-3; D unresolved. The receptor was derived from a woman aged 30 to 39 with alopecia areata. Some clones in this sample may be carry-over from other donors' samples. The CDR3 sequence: CAITAGKDSTDTQYF. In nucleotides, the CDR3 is TGTGCCATCACAGCTGGAAAAGATAGCACAGATACGCAGTATTTT.